The source of this T cell receptor (beta chain) is a study of cytomegalovirus exposure and HLA in healthy donors. At the level of the study: Earlier, 150 million to 200 million T cells were analyzed, and some 120 million unique TCR beta sequences were found among them. Study-wide results and caveats: Common viral pathogens seemed to be connected with several of the most significant clusters, according to a later analysis. A missense variant in DCLRE1C was later tied to TCR beta V- and J-gene trimming.

This PCR relied on a set of 60 Vbeta primers and 13 Jbeta primers. Repertoires were generated with immunoSEQ multiplex PCR, while TCRdb's copy carries only in-frame clones and drops some. Here the sample spans 200,000 to 250,000 clones, about 70% being singletons. This CDR3 spans 15 amino acids. Germline V lookup: CDR1 SGHDN, CDR2 FVKESK. The V gene end was trimmed by 4 bases and the J gene end by 8 bases; junction bases not matched to a gene: 8. A remark on this clone: Antigen unknown.

Material: PBMCs. This clonotype was obtained from a woman aged 25 to 39 in good health and CMV-seronegative. The V call is TRBV14, the J call TRBJ2-1; 10 positions agree with TRBD2. CDR3 DNA: TGTGCCAGCAGCCCAGCGGGGGGGCCCGGAGATGAGCAGTTCTTC. Translating gives CASSPAGGPGDEQFF.